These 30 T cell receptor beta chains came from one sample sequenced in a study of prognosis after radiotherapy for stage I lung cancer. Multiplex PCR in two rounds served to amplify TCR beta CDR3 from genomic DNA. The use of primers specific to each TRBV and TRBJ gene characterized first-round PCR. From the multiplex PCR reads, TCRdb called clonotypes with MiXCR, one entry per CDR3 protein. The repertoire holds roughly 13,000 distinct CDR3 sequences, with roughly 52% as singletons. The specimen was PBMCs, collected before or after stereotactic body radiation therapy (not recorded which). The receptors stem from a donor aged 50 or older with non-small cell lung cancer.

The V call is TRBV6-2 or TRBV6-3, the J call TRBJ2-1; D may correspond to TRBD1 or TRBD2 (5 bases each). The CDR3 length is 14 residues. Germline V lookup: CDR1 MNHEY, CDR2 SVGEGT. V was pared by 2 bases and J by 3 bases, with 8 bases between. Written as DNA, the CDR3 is TGTGCCAGCAGTTACGGGACCCGCTACAATGAGCAGTTCTTC. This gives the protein CASSYGTRYNEQFF.

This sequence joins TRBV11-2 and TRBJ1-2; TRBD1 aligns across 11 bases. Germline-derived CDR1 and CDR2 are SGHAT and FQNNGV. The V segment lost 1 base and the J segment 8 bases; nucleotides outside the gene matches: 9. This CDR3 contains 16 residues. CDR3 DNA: TGTGCCAGCAGCTTAGGCTCCGGAGGGACAGGGGGAGGCTACACCTTC. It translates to CASSLGSGGTGGGYTF.

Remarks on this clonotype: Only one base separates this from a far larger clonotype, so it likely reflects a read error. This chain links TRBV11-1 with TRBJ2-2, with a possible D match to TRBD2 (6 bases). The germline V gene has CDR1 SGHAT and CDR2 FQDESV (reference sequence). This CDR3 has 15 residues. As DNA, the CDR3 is TGCACCAGCAGCCCTCGGGGGAAACACACCGGGGAGCTGTTTTTT. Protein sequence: CTSSPRGKHTGELFF.

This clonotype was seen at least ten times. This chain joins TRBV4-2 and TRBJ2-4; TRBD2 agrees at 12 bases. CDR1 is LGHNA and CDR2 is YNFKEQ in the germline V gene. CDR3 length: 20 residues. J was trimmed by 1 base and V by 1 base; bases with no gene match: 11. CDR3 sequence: CASSQVYASGGATAKNIQYF. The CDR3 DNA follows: TGTGCCAGCAGCCAAGTATATGCTAGCGGGGGGGCCACGGCCAAAAACATTCAGTACTTC.

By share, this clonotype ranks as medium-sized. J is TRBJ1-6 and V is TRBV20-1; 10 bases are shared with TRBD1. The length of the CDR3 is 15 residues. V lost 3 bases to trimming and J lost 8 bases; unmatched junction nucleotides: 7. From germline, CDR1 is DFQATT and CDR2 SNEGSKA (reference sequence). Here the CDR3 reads CSASGTTGGHSPLHF. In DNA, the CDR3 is TGCAGTGCTAGTGGAACGACAGGGGGCCATTCACCCCTCCACTTT.

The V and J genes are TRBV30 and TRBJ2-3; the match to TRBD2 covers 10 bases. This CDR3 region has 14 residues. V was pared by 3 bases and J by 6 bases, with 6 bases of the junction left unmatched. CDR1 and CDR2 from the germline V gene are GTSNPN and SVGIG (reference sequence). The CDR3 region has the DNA TGTGCCTGGAGGACTAGCGGGTGGGGGGATACGCAGTATTTT. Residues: CAWRTSGWGDTQYF.

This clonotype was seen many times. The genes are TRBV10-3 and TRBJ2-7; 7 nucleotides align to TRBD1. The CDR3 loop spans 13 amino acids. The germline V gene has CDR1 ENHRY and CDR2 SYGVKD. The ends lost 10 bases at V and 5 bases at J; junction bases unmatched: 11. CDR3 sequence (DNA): TGTGCCACCCTAATCGCGACAGGGAACGAGCAGTACTTC. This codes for CATLIATGNEQYF.

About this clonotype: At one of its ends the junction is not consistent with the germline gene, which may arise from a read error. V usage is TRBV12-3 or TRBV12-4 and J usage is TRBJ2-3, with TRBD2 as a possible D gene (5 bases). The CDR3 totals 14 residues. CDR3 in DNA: TGTGCCAGCAGTGCCGGAGGACGGGCCAGTAAGCAGTGTTTT. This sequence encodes CASSAGGRASKQCF.

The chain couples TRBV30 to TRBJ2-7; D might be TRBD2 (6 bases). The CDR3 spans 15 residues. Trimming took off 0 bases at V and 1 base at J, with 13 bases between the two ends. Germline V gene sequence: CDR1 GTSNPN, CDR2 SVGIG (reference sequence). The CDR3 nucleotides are TGTGCCTGGAGTGTGTTACAGGAGGGGTCCTACGAGCAGTACTTC. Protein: CAWSVLQEGSYEQYF.

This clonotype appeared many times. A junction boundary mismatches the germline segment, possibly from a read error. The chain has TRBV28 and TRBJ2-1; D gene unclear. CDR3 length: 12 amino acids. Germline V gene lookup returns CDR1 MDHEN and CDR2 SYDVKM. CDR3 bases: TGTGCCAGCAGTTTAAAGCCCAATGGGCAGTTCTTC. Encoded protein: CASSLKPNGQFF.

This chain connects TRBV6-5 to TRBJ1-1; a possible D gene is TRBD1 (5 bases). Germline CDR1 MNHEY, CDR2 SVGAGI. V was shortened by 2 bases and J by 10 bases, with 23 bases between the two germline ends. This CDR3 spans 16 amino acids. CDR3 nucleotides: TGTGCCAGCAGTTACAGTGTCAGGGTAGCCGCCCTTGGAGCTTTCTTT. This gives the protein CASSYSVRVAALGAFF.

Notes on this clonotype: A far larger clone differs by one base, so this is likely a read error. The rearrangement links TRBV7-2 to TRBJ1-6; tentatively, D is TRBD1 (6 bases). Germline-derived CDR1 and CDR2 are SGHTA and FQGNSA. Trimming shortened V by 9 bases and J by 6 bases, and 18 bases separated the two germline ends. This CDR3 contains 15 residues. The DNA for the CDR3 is TGTGCCAGTAGTTCTTCAGGGGAGGGTAATTCACCCCTCCACTTT. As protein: CASSSSGEGNSPLHF.

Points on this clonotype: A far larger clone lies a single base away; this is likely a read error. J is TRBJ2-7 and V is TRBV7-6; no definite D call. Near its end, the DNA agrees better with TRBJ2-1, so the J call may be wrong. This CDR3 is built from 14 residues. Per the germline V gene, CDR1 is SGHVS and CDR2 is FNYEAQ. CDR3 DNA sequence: TGTGCCAGCAGCTTATTATTTGGCAACAATGAGCAGTTCTTC. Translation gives CASSLLFGNNEQFF.

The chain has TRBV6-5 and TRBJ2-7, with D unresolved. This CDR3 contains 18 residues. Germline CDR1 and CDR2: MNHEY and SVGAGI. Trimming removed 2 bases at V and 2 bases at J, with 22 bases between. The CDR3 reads CASSYAPLSGLATYEQYF. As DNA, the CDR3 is TGTGCCAGCAGTTACGCCCCCTTATCCGGGCTGGCGACCTACGAGCAGTACTTC.

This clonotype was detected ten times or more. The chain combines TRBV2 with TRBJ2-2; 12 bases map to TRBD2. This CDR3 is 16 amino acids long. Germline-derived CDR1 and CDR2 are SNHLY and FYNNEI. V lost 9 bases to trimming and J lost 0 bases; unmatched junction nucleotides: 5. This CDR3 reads CARTGLAGTNTGELFF. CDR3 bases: TGTGCCAGAACCGGACTAGCGGGGACGAACACCGGGGAGCTGTTTTTT.

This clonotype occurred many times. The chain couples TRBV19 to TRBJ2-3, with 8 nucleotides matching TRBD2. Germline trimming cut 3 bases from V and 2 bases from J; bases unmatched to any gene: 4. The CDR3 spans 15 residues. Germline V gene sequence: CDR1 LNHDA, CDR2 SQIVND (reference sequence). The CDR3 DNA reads TGTGCCAGTAGTATCGGGGGGGGCTACACAGATACGCAGTATTTT. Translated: CASSIGGGYTDTQYF.

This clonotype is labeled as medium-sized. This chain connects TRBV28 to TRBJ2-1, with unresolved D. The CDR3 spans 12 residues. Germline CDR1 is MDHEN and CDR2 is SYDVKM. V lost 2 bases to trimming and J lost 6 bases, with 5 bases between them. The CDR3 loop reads CASSLKPNEQFF. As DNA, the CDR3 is TGTGCCAGCAGTTTAAAGCCCAATGAGCAGTTCTTC.

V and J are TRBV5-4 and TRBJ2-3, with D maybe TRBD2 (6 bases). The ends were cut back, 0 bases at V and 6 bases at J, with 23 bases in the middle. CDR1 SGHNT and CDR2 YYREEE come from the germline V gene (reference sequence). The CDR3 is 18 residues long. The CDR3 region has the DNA TGTGCCAGCAGCTTGGGAATCATAAGCGGAGGGCTTTCGGATACGCAGTATTTT. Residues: CASSLGIISGGLSDTQYF.

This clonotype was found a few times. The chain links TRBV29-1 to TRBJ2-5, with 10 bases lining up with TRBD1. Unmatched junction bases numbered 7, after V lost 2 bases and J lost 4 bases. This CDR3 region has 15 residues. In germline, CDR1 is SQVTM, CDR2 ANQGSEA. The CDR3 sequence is CSVEYDRGRSETQYF. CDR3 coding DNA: TGCAGCGTTGAATACGACAGGGGGCGTTCAGAGACCCAGTACTTC.

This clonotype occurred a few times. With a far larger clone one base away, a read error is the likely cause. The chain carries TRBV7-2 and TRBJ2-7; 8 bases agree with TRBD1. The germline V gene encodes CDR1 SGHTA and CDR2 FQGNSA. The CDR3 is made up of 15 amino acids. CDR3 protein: CASSLGTGRTYEKYF. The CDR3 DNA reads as TGTGCCAGCAGCTTAGGGACAGGGCGCACCTACGAGAAGTACTTC.

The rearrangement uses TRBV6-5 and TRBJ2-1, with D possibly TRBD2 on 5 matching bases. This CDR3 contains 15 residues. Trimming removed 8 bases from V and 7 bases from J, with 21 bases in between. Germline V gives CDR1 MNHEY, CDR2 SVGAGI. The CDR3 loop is CASRSAGSLVNEQFF. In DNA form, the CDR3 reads TGTGCCAGCCGTTCAGCCGGGTCACTAGTAAATGAGCAGTTCTTC.

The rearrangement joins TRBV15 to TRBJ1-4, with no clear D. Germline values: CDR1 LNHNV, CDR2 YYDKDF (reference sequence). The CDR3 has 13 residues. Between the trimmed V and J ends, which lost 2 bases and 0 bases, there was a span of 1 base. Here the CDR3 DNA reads TGTGCCACCAGCAGATCAACTAATGAAAAACTGTTTTTT. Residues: CATSRSTNEKLFF.

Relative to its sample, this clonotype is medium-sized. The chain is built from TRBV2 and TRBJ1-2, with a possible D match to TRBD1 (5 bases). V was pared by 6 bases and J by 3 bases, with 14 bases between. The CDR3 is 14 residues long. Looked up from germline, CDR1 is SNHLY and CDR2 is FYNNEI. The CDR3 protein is CASRNLGGDYGYTF. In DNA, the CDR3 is TGTGCCAGCAGGAACCTCGGGGGAGACTATGGCTACACCTTC.

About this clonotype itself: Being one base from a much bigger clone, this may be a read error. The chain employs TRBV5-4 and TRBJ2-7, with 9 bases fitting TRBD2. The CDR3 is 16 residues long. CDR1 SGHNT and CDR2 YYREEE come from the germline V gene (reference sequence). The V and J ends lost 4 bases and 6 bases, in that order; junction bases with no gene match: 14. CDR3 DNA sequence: TGTGCCAGCAGCATCCCTAGCGGGAACGGTCTTTGCGAGCAGTACTTC. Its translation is CASSIPSGNGLCEQYF. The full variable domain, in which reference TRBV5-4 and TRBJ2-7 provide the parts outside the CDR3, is ETGVTQSPTHLIKTRGQQVTLRCSSQSGHNTVSWYQQALGQGPQFIFQYYREEENGRGNFPPRFSGLQFPNYSSELNVNALELDDSALYLCASSIPSGNGLCEQYFGPGTRLTVT.

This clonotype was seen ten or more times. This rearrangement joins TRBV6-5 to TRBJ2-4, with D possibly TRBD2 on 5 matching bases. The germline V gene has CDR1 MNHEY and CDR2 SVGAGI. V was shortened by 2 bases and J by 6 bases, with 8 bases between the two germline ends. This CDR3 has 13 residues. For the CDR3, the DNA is TGTGCCAGCAGTTACGGCGAGGGAAACATTCAGTACTTC. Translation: CASSYGEGNIQYF.

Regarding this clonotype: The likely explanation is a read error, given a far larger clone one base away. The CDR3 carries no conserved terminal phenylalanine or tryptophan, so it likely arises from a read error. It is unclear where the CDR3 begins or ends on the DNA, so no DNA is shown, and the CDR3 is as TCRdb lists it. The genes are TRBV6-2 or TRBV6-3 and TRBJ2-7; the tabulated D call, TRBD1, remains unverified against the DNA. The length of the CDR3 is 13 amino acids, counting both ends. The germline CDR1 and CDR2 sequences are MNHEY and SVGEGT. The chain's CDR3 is CASSTTLGTALIN.

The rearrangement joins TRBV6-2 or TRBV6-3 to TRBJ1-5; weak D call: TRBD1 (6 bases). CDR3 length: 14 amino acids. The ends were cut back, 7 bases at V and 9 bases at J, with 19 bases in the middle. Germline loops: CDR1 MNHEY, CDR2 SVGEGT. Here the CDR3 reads CASTLDGGLWPQHF. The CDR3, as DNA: TGTGCCAGCACATTGGACGGGGGCCTATGGCCCCAGCATTTT.

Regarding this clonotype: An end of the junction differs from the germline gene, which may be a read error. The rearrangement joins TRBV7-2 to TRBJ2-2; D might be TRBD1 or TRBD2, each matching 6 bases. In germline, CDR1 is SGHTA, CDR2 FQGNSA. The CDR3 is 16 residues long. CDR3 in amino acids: CASSLGGNANTGELSF. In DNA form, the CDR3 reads TGTGCCAGCAGCCTAGGGGGGAACGCGAACACCGGGGAGCTGTCTTTT.

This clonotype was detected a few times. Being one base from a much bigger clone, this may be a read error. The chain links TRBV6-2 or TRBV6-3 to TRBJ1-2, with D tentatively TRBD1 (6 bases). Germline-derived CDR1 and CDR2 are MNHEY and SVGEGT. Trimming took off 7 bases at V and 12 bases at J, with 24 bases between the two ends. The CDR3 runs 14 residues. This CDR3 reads CASIPIRDNPDNTF. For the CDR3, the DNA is TGTGCCAGCATCCCGATACGGGACAATCCCGATAACACCTTC.

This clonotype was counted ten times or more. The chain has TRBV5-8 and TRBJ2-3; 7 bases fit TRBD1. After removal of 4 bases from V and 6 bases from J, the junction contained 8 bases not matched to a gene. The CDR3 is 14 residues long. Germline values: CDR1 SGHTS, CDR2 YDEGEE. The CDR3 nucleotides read TGTGCCAGCAGCCCGAGACAGGGTGTGGATACGCAGTATTTT. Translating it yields CASSPRQGVDTQYF.